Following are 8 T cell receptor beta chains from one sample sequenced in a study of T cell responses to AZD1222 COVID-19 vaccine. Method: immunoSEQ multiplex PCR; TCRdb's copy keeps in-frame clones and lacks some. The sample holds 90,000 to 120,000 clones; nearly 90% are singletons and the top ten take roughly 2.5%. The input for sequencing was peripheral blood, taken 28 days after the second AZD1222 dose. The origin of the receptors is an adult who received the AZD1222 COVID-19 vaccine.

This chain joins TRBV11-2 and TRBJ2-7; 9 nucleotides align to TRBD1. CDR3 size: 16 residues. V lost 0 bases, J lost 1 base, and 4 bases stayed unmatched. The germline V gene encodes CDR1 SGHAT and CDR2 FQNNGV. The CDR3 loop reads CASSLDLGTGSYEQYF. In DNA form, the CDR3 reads TGTGCCAGCAGCTTAGACCTCGGGACAGGGTCCTACGAGCAGTACTTC.

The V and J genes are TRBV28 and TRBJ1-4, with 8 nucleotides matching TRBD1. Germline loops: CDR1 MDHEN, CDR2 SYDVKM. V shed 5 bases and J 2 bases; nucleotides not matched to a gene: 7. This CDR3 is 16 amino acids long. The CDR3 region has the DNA TGTGCCAGCAGTCCCAGGGGGCTACGCACTAATGAAAAACTGTTTTTT. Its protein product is CASSPRGLRTNEKLFF.

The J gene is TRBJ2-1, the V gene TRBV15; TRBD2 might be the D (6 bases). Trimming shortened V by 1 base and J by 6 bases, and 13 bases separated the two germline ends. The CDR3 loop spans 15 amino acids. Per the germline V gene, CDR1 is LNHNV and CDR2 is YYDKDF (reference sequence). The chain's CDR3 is CATSRGRETANEQFF. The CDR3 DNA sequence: TGTGCCACCAGCAGAGGGAGGGAGACGGCCAATGAGCAGTTCTTC.

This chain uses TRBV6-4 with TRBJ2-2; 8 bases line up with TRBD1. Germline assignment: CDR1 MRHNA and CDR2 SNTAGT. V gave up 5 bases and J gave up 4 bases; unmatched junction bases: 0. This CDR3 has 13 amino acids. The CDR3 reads CASSQGATGELFF. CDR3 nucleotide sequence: TGTGCCAGCAGTCAGGGGGCCACCGGGGAGCTGTTTTTT.

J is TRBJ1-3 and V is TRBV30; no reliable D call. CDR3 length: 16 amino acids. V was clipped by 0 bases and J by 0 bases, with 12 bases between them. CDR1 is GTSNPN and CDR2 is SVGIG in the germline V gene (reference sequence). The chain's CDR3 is CAWSVGQRSSGNTIYF. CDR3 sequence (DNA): TGTGCCTGGAGTGTAGGTCAACGGTCCTCTGGAAACACCATATATTTT.

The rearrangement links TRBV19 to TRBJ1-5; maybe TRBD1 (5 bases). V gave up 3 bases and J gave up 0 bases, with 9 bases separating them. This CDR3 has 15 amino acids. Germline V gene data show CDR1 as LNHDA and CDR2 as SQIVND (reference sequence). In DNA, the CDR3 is TGTGCCAGTAGTATTGGGGGAAATAGCAATCAGCCCCAGCATTTT. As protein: CASSIGGNSNQPQHF.

The CDR3 sequence is CASSLQGASGNTIYF. The CDR3 coding sequence is TGTGCCAGCAGTTTGCAGGGGGCGTCTGGAAACACCATATATTTT. V usage is TRBV5-5 and J usage is TRBJ1-3; 8 nucleotides match TRBD1. CDR1 and CDR2 from the germline V gene are SGHKS and YYEKEE (reference sequence). CDR3 length: 15 amino acids. With V trimmed by 5 bases and J by 1 base, 5 bases remained unmatched.

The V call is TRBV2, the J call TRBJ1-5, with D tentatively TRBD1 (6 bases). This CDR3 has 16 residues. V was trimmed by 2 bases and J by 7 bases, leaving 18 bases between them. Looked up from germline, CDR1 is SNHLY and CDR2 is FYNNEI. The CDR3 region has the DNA TGTGCCAGCAGTGAAAGTATGGCAGGGGCCTGGCAGCCCCAGCATTTT. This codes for CASSESMAGAWQPQHF. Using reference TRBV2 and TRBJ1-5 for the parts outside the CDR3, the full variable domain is EPEVTQTPSHQVTQMGQEVILRCVPISNHLYFYWYRQILGQKVEFLVSFYNNEISEKSEIFDDQFSVERPDGSNFTLKIRSTKLEDSAMYFCASSESMAGAWQPQHFGDGTRLSIL.